Sequencing of this TCR beta chain was carried out in a study of T-cell reconstitution after alpha-beta-depleted transplantation in children. The library targeted TCRbeta and was prepared with unique molecular identifiers. Using its own MiXCR run on the PCR reads, TCRdb lists one record per CDR3 protein. This table has 330,000 or so distinct CDR3 sequences, 10% appearing once. This CDR3 has 13 amino acids. Germline CDR1 SGHRS, CDR2 YFSETQ. V lost 5 bases to trimming and J lost 0 bases, with 8 bases between them. The source was PBMCs from the stem cell graft donor, collected from the stem cell graft. The TCR comes from a human donor who donated a stem cell graft to a child with acute lymphoblastic leukemia. This chain uses TRBV5-1 with TRBJ1-1; no clear D gene. In nucleotides, the CDR3 is TGCGCCAGCAGGGAAGGAGTGAACACTGAAGCTTTCTTT. Its translation: CASREGVNTEAFF.